These 22 T cell receptor beta chains came from one sample sequenced in a study of shared clonotypes between healthy human individuals. TCRdb's copy holds only in-frame clones and misses some; the assay was immunoSEQ multiplex PCR. The sample has roughly 330,000 clones, roughly 70% seen once. The sample taken for sequencing was memory CD4+ T cells sorted from blood. Documented subset: CD45RA-negative fraction. The receptor source for this set is a young man in good health.

The chain combines TRBV2 with TRBJ2-7; D remains ambiguous. The CDR3 spans 12 residues. The germline V gene has CDR1 SNHLY and CDR2 FYNNEI. Trimming took 6 bases from V and 6 from J, leaving 12 bases between them. CDR3 residues: CASSLVGPEQYF. CDR3 DNA sequence: TGTGCCAGCAGCCTGGTCGGACCCGAGCAGTACTTC.

The chain carries TRBV7-2 and TRBJ2-1; no reliable D call. Germline values: CDR1 SGHTA, CDR2 FQGNSA. Trimming removed 1 base from V and 9 bases from J, with 10 bases in between. This CDR3 region has 13 residues. In DNA, the CDR3 is TGTGCCAGCAGCTTAGTGTCCAATGGTGAGCAGTTCTTC. Its translation is CASSLVSNGEQFF. Looking up the rest from reference TRBV7-2 and TRBJ2-1 gives the full variable domain: GAGVSQSPSNKVTEKGKDVELRCDPISGHTALYWYRQSLGQGLEFLIYFQGNSAPDKSGLPSDRFSAERTGGSVSTLTIQRTQQEDSAVYLCASSLVSNGEQFFGPGTRLTVL.

This chain joins TRBV28 and TRBJ1-1; D unresolved. V dropped 7 bases and J dropped 5 bases, with 14 bases sitting between them. Germline CDR1 is MDHEN and CDR2 is SYDVKM. The CDR3 totals 13 residues. The CDR3: CASKSVGWTEAFF. For the CDR3, the DNA is TGTGCCAGCAAATCGGTGGGTTGGACTGAAGCTTTCTTT.

This clone was counted once. V is TRBV18 and J is TRBJ1-2; TRBD1 matches at 9 bases. Germline loops: CDR1 KGHSH, CDR2 LQKENI. This CDR3 has 13 residues. V lost 4 bases, J lost 5 bases, and 2 bases stayed unmatched. The CDR3: CASSLDRGYGYTF. As DNA, the CDR3 is TGTGCCAGCTCACTTGACAGGGGGTATGGCTACACCTTC.

There are many counts of this clone. The chain uses TRBV6-5 and TRBJ2-1; D gene uncertain. The germline gives CDR1 MNHEY, CDR2 SVGAGI. The CDR3 runs 15 residues. V was trimmed by 6 bases and J by 8 bases, leaving 20 bases between them. CDR3 sequence reads: CASSRSSDPGYEQFF. CDR3 DNA sequence: TGTGCCAGCAGCCGCTCGTCGGACCCTGGTTATGAGCAGTTCTTC.

Notes on this clone: A much larger clone lies one base from this, so it may be a read error. The J gene is TRBJ2-2, the V gene TRBV11-1, with D hard to call. The CDR3 has 13 residues. V lost 2 bases and J 3 bases, leaving 4 bases between the germline ends. Germline CDR1 and CDR2: SGHAT and FQDESV (reference sequence). The chain's CDR3 is CASSLMDTGELFF. CDR3 DNA sequence: TGTGCCAGCAGCTTAATGGACACCGGGGAGCTGTTTTTT.

The J gene is TRBJ2-6, the V gene TRBV2; D gene ambiguous. The germline gives CDR1 SNHLY, CDR2 FYNNEI. The germline V and J ends were trimmed by 8 bases and 0 bases, with 8 bases remaining between them. The CDR3 runs 14 residues. The CDR3 DNA reads TGTGCCAGCTCCCTGGACTCTGGGGCCAACGTCCTGACTTTC. Its protein product is CASSLDSGANVLTF. Combining the CDR3 with reference TRBV2 and TRBJ2-6 gives the whole variable domain EPEVTQTPSHQVTQMGQEVILRCVPISNHLYFYWYRQILGQKVEFLVSFYNNEISEKSEIFDDQFSVERPDGSNFTLKIRSTKLEDSAMYFCASSLDSGANVLTFGAGSRLTVL.

This clone was counted only a few times. J is TRBJ2-3 and V is TRBV15; the D gene is possibly TRBD1 (5 bases). This CDR3 contains 13 residues. Germline V gene lookup returns CDR1 LNHNV and CDR2 YYDKDF (reference sequence). Trimming took 3 bases from V and 5 from J, leaving 9 bases between them. In DNA form, the CDR3 reads TGTGCCACCAGCAGGGGGCAAGAAGATACGCAGTATTTT. This translates into CATSRGQEDTQYF.

This clone showed up just once. The rearrangement uses TRBV5-1 and TRBJ2-2; D might be TRBD1 (5 bases). Germline V gives CDR1 SGHRS, CDR2 YFSETQ. The CDR3 consists of 15 residues. Trimming pared 2 bases from V and 2 bases from J, leaving 10 bases between. CDR3 loop: CASSFFGANTGELFF. The CDR3, as DNA: TGCGCCAGCAGCTTCTTTGGGGCAAACACCGGGGAGCTGTTTTTT.

This clone appeared a few times. V gene TRBV7-2 combines with J gene TRBJ2-7, with 8 bases that match TRBD1. There are 15 residues in the CDR3. The germline gives CDR1 SGHTA, CDR2 FQGNSA. V shed 5 bases, J shed 5 bases, and the junction held 11 bases outside the gene matches. Here the CDR3 reads CASSRIPGTGDEQYF. For the CDR3, the DNA is TGTGCCAGCAGCCGGATTCCCGGGACAGGCGACGAGCAGTACTTC.

The CDR3 nucleotides are TGTGCCAGCAGCTTGGGGCACACCGCTAACTATGGCTACACCTTC. Translation gives CASSLGHTANYGYTF. This chain connects TRBV5-4 to TRBJ1-2; D not resolved. Germline lookup yields CDR1 SGHNT and CDR2 YYREEE (reference sequence). Trimming took off 0 bases at V and 0 bases at J, with 9 bases between the two ends. The CDR3 contains 15 residues.

The chain couples TRBV11-2 to TRBJ1-2; the match to TRBD1 covers 9 bases. CDR1 and CDR2 (germline): SGHAT, FQNNGV. This CDR3 has 17 amino acids. The trim removed 0 bases at V and 3 bases at J, leaving 8 bases unmatched. CDR3 sequence reads: CASSLDPQGAPYYGYTF. The CDR3, as DNA: TGTGCCAGCAGCTTAGATCCACAGGGGGCCCCTTACTATGGCTACACCTTC.

The chain combines TRBV2 with TRBJ2-5; 7 positions agree with TRBD1. CDR3 length: 14 amino acids. CDR1 is SNHLY and CDR2 is FYNNEI in the germline V gene. After removal of 3 bases from V and 5 bases from J, the junction contained 6 bases not matched to a gene. The CDR3 loop reads CASSEGDSGETQYF. The CDR3, as DNA: TGTGCCAGCAGTGAGGGGGACAGTGGGGAGACCCAGTACTTC.

In this sample, this clone turned up once. CDR3 nucleotides: TGTGCCAGCAGCCTAGTAAAGAGGGCGGGCACAGATACGCAGTATTTT. It is translated as CASSLVKRAGTDTQYF. The chain joins TRBV7-9 to TRBJ2-3; the D gene is possibly TRBD2 (5 bases). CDR1 and CDR2 (germline): SEHNR, FQNEAQ (reference sequence). Trimming cost V 5 bases and J 1 base, with 16 bases left between them. The CDR3 sequence is 16 residues long. Together with reference TRBV7-9 and TRBJ2-3, the CDR3 gives the full variable domain: DTGVSQNPRHKITKRGQNVTFRCDPISEHNRLYWYRQTLGQGPEFLTYFQNEAQLEKSRLLSDRFSAERPKGSFSTLEIQRTEQGDSAMYLCASSLVKRAGTDTQYFGPGTRLTVL.

The CDR3 protein is CASSLLSASPDTQYF. In DNA form, the CDR3 reads TGCGCCAGCAGCTTGCTTTCGGCTAGCCCAGATACGCAGTATTTT. The chain combines TRBV5-1 with TRBJ2-3; D is possibly TRBD2 (5 bases). Trimming shortened V by 1 base and J by 4 bases, and 13 bases separated the two germline ends. Germline-derived CDR1 and CDR2 are SGHRS and YFSETQ. CDR3 size: 15 residues.

CDR3 region: CASSLAEGLTIYF. CDR3 DNA sequence: TGTGCCAGCAGCTTGGCGGAAGGACTTACCATATATTTT. The V gene is TRBV5-5, the J gene TRBJ1-3; D is uncertain. This CDR3 has 13 residues. Trimming took 0 bases from V and 10 from J, leaving 11 bases between them. The germline CDR1 and CDR2 sequences are SGHKS and YYEKEE (reference sequence).

The gene calls are TRBV29-1 and TRBJ2-1; D gene unclear. The CDR3 length is 14 residues. Trimming took 4 bases from V and 0 from J, leaving 10 bases between them. The V gene's germline CDR1 is SQVTM and CDR2 ANQGSEA. CDR3 in amino acids: CSVGSSLSYNEQFF. DNA for the CDR3: TGCAGCGTTGGAAGCTCCCTCTCCTACAATGAGCAGTTCTTC.

The gene calls are TRBV7-3 and TRBJ2-1, with 12 bases lining up with TRBD2. This CDR3 comprises 15 residues. V shed 2 bases and J 9 bases; nucleotides not matched to a gene: 5. Looked up from germline, CDR1 is SGHTA and CDR2 is FQGTGA. CDR3: CASSLGLAGGAEQFF. For the CDR3, the DNA is TGTGCCAGCAGCTTAGGCCTAGCGGGAGGGGCTGAGCAGTTCTTC.

This clone was seen a handful of times. The chain joins TRBV11-1 to TRBJ2-1; maybe TRBD2 (5 bases). Per germline, CDR1 SGHAT and CDR2 FQDESV (reference sequence). With 0 bases removed from V and 7 bases from J, the gap between germline ends came to 16 bases. The CDR3 is 16 residues long. For the CDR3, the DNA is TGTGCCAGCAGCTTAGCGGCTAGCCCGATTAGGAATGAGCAGTTCTTC. Translation gives CASSLAASPIRNEQFF.

The rearrangement links TRBV27 to TRBJ2-4; 9 bases agree with TRBD2. The germline gives CDR1 MNHEY, CDR2 SMNVEV (reference sequence). The CDR3 consists of 16 residues. Trimming removed 4 bases from V and 6 bases from J; junction bases left unmatched: 10. The CDR3 coding sequence is TGTGCCAGCAGTTCCGCGGCCGGGACTAGCTTAAACATTCAGTACTTC. This codes for CASSSAAGTSLNIQYF.

The chain joins TRBV5-8 to TRBJ2-7; D remains ambiguous. Trimming removed 5 bases at V and 0 bases at J, with 9 bases between. Germline values: CDR1 SGHTS, CDR2 YDEGEE. CDR3 length: 13 residues. The CDR3 is CASRRAYSYEQYF. CDR3 coding DNA: TGTGCCAGCAGGAGAGCGTACTCCTACGAGCAGTACTTC.

CDR3 region: CASSGRDSSYNEQFF. DNA for the CDR3: TGCGCCAGCAGCGGACGGGATAGCTCCTACAATGAGCAGTTCTTC. The gene calls are TRBV5-1 and TRBJ2-1; tentative D call: TRBD2 (5 bases). Germline V gene sequence: CDR1 SGHRS, CDR2 YFSETQ. The V and J ends lost 4 bases and 0 bases respectively, with 11 bases between them. This CDR3 contains 15 residues.